This T cell receptor beta chain was sequenced in a study of CD8+ T cells in alopecia areata. On the study more broadly: Treated patients received oral tofacitinib, 5 to 10 mg twice daily.

Germline CDR1 and CDR2: MNHEY and SVGAGI. V gave up 8 bases and J gave up 9 bases, with 13 bases separating them. CDR3 length equals 11 residues. The treatment was: oral pan-JAK inhibitor, 5-10 mg twice daily. Patients with alopecia areata provided lesional scalp punch biopsies as well as peripheral blood. Isolated RNA was reverse transcribed into cDNA used as the sequencing template. TCRdb's copy holds only in-frame clones and misses some; the assay was immunoSEQ multiplex PCR. The data show about 220,000 clones, more than 45% seen once. This sample comprised CD4+ T cells sorted from blood, obtained at week 4, from a patient treated with tofacitinib. The sequence came from a human donor with alopecia areata. The J gene is TRBJ1-1, the V gene TRBV6-5, with D possibly being TRBD1 (6 bases). CDR3 in amino acids: CASRGAGQAFF. The CDR3 region has the DNA TGTGCCAGCCGGGGGGCCGGCCAAGCTTTCTTT.